This TCR beta chain comes out of a study of PD-1 blockade in classical Hodgkin lymphoma. Study-level background: Nivolumab was given intravenously to patients at 3 mg/kg every 2 weeks.

Whole-study findings and limits: TCR diversity at baseline was reported to be reduced in newly diagnosed patients relative to healthy donors. Causes of the repertoire differences remain undefined, possibly disease activity or prior therapy.

Comments on this clone: Its specificity is unknown.

CDR1 and CDR2 from the germline V gene are MNHEY and SMNVEV (reference sequence). The ends lost 6 bases at V and 0 bases at J; junction bases unmatched: 19. The CDR3 spans 20 residues. Each patient experienced a relapse that followed autologous stem cell transplantation, and brentuximab vedotin exposure varied. With magnetic negative selection, CD4+ T cells were purified from PBMCs that had been thawed. Assay used: immunoSEQ multiplex PCR; TCRdb lists only in-frame clones, some missing. Of 27,000 or so clones listed, 60% to 85% are singletons. Sequenced material: CD4+ T cells from blood, taken at baseline. The TCR comes from a human donor with classical Hodgkin lymphoma. This chain connects TRBV27 to TRBJ1-5; 8 bases are shared with TRBD1. Here the CDR3 DNA reads TGTGCCAGCAGAAGTACACCAGGGACAGGACGAGCCTATAGCAATCAGCCCCAGCATTTT. It specifies CASRSTPGTGRAYSNQPQHF.